Listed here is a single T cell receptor (beta chain). Its specificity is not known. These data belong to a study of cytomegalovirus exposure and HLA in healthy donors. Germline CDR1 and CDR2: KGHSH and LQKENI. V gave up 5 bases and J gave up 0 bases; unmatched junction bases: 4. The CDR3 is 14 residues long. Regarding the study as a whole: Researchers counted around 170 TCR beta chains as cytomegalovirus-associated. The TCR clusters that emerged in the first cohort tended, a later analysis found, to co-occur in the 120 or so validation repertoires. Across donors, most TCRs were seen rarely, yet some public ones were widespread.

Libraries were prepared by immunoSEQ multiplex PCR; TCRdb keeps only in-frame clonotypes and omits some of them. This table has around 240,000 clones, around 90% appearing once. The sequencing input was PBMCs. V is TRBV18 and J is TRBJ2-7; 7 bases are shared with TRBD1. This clonotype was obtained from a woman aged 18-29 years in good health and CMV-seronegative. CDR3 sequence reads: CASSGQESSYEQYV. The DNA of the CDR3 is TGTGCCAGCTCAGGACAGGAAAGCTCCTACGAGCAGTACGTC.